Listed below are T cell receptor beta chains from one sample, sequenced in a study of technical replicates of blood from a handful of donors. Data came from immunoSEQ multiplex PCR; TCRdb stores just in-frame clones and leaves some out. The data show around 92,000 clones, approximately 96% seen once. Sequenced sample: T cells isolated from PBMCs. Every receptor here comes from a human donor in good health. The CDR3 runs from the conserved cysteine through the conserved F or W. D genes are given only for firm matches. For some rows the clone size is stated as once, few or many, or as a class when expanded; others skip it.

CDR3 DNA: TGTGCCAGCAGCGTAGCTACAAGGCAGGGCTTTCCCACCGGGGAGCTGTTTTTT
CDR3 protein: CASSVATRQGFPTGELFF
clone size: -
V gene: TRBV9
D gene: -
J gene: TRBJ2-2

CDR3 DNA: TGTGCCAGCAGAGGGGGATATAGGCACACCGGGGAGCTGTTTTTT
CDR3 protein: CASRGGYRHTGELFF
clone size: -
V gene: TRBV27
D gene: -
J gene: TRBJ2-2

CDR3 DNA: TGTGCCAGCAGCTCCGGGACTGCACAAGAGACCCAGTACTTC
CDR3 protein: CASSSGTAQETQYF
clone size: -
V gene: TRBV7-9
D gene: -
J gene: TRBJ2-5

CDR3 DNA: TGTGCCTGGAGTGTGGGAAAAAATAGCGGGGGGGCCTACGAGCAGTACTTC
CDR3 protein: CAWSVGKNSGGAYEQYF
clone size: -
V gene: TRBV30
D gene: TRBD2
J gene: TRBJ2-7

CDR3 DNA: TGTGCCAGCAGTCCTGGACAATTTTGGGGCAATCAGCCCCAGCATTTT
CDR3 protein: CASSPGQFWGNQPQHF
clone size: -
V gene: TRBV27
D gene: -
J gene: TRBJ1-5

CDR3 DNA: TGCAGCGTTGCGACAGGGGATTCCTACGAGCAGTACTTC
CDR3 protein: CSVATGDSYEQYF
clone size: -
V gene: TRBV29-1
D gene: TRBD1
J gene: TRBJ2-7

CDR3 DNA: TGTGCCAGCAGCTCCCCAGCGGGAGGGTTAAATGAGCAGTTCTTC
CDR3 protein: CASSSPAGGLNEQFF
clone size: once
V gene: TRBV2
D gene: TRBD2
J gene: TRBJ2-1

CDR3 DNA: TGTGCCAGCAGCCTCGGGACAGGGACATTTTGGAGCAATCAGCCCCAGCATTTT
CDR3 protein: CASSLGTGTFWSNQPQHF
clone size: once
V gene: TRBV7-6
D gene: TRBD1
J gene: TRBJ1-5

CDR3 DNA: TGCGCCCCCAGGGGACAGGGGGCGAACACCGGGGAGCTGTTTTTT
CDR3 protein: CAPRGQGANTGELFF
clone size: -
V gene: TRBV5-1
D gene: TRBD1
J gene: TRBJ2-2

CDR3 DNA: TGTGCCAGTAGTCTACAAGAGCGGGGGAGCTACGAGCAGTACTTC
CDR3 protein: CASSLQERGSYEQYF
clone size: -
V gene: TRBV19
D gene: TRBD2
J gene: TRBJ2-7

CDR3 DNA: TGTGCTAGTGGGAGCATGGGTGTGGAGACCCAGTACTTC
CDR3 protein: CASGSMGVETQYF
clone size: -
V gene: TRBV7-7
D gene: -
J gene: TRBJ2-5

CDR3 DNA: TGTGCCACCCGCGTCGGGGGTCGGGAGAAACTGTTTTTT
CDR3 protein: CATRVGGREKLFF
clone size: -
V gene: TRBV19
D gene: -
J gene: TRBJ1-4

CDR3 DNA: TGTGCCAGCAGCCCTACAGGGGGCGGCCAGCCCCAGCATTTT
CDR3 protein: CASSPTGGGQPQHF
clone size: -
V gene: TRBV7-2
D gene: TRBD1
J gene: TRBJ1-5

CDR3 DNA: TGTGCCAGCAGCCCCGGGACAGGGGTCGACTATGGCTACACCTTC
CDR3 protein: CASSPGTGVDYGYTF
clone size: once
V gene: TRBV11-1
D gene: TRBD1
J gene: TRBJ1-2

CDR3 DNA: TGTGCCAGCAAGGCGCAGGACAGTAGACTCTACGAGCAGTACTTC
CDR3 protein: CASKAQDSRLYEQYF
clone size: once
V gene: TRBV6-1
D gene: -
J gene: TRBJ2-7